This T cell receptor beta chain was captured by sequencing in a study of T-cell memory formation after mild COVID-19. Background on the study: Largely donor-specific sequence clusters came from a couple of donors.

In TCRdb, the 5' RACE reads were re-called with MiXCR into one record per CDR3 protein. The data hold a few hundred thousand distinct CDR3 sequences, with roughly a fifth observed a single time. Findings of the study overall: Pre-infection memory held some responding clones, suggesting pre-existing cross-reactive T cells responded. Clones that contracted from day 15 to 85 had balanced CD4/CD8; later expanders were CD4+ biased.

V was shortened by 2 bases and J by 6 bases, with 16 bases between the two germline ends. This CDR3 is 14 amino acids long. Germline V gene lookup returns CDR1 GTSNPN and CDR2 SVGIG (reference sequence). On this clonotype itself: What it binds is not known.

The chain is built from TRBV30 and TRBJ1-1, with D perhaps TRBD1 (5 bases). This receptor was identified in an adult woman who had mild COVID-19 (a few samples of this study predate the infection). Cell type and time point are not known. Source material: PBMCs or a T cell subset sorted from them (not recorded which). The CDR3 protein is CAWSSDTWGAEAFF. The CDR3 DNA sequence: TGTGCCTGGAGTAGTGACACTTGGGGGGCTGAAGCTTTCTTT.